The rows below give T cell receptor beta chains drawn from one sample of a study of CD8+CD57+ T cells in acquired aplastic anemia. TCRdb analysed the reads with MiXCR anew, one entry per CDR3 protein. Of about 110,000 distinct CDR3 sequences detected, approximately 48% appear once; the ten largest clones hold 25% to 35%. Sequencing was performed on sorted CD4+, CD8+, or CD8+CD57+ T cells (not recorded which) from PBMCs. The source is a human donor in good health, serving as a control. The CDR3 runs from the conserved cysteine through the conserved F or W. D genes are given only for firm matches. Rows may omit the clone size; those that give it use once, few, many or a size class.

J | D | size | V | CDR3 | DNA
TRBJ1-1 | . | . | TRBV25-1 | CASGPRTERDTEAFF | TGTGCCAGCGGCCCCCGGACGGAGAGGGACACTGAAGCTTTCTTT
TRBJ1-1 | . | once | TRBV15 | CATSRGSSTEAFF | TGTGCCACCAGCAGAGGCTCGAGCACTGAAGCTTTCTTT
TRBJ2-2 | TRBD1 | . | TRBV29-1 | CSGRAGGSGELFF | TGCAGCGGTCGGGCAGGGGGTAGCGGGGAGCTGTTTTTT
TRBJ2-2 | TRBD2 | . | TRBV29-1 | CSVEVLSGGIHRGTVF | TGCAGCGTTGAAGTACTTAGCGGGGGAATACACCGGGGAACTGTTTTT
TRBJ2-2 | . | . | TRBV4-2 | CASSRTKNTGELFF | TGTGCCAGCAGTCGGACTAAAAACACCGGGGAGCTGTTTTTT
TRBJ1-6 | . | few | TRBV7-6 | CASSYGGPYNSPLHF | TGTGCCAGCAGCTATGGGGGTCCCTATAATTCACCCCTCCACTTT
TRBJ2-3 | TRBD1 | few | TRBV15 | CATSTGYTDTQYF | TGTGCCACTTCGACAGGGTACACAGATACGCAGTATTTT
TRBJ2-5 | TRBD2 | . | TRBV5-5 | CASSLRGGAQETQYF | TGTGCCAGCAGCTTGCGCGGGGGGGCCCAAGAGACCCAGTACTTC
TRBJ1-5 | . | . | TRBV24-1 | CATSSGGNQPQHF | TGTGCCACCAGTTCAGGGGGCAATCAGCCCCAGCATTTT
TRBJ2-5 | TRBD2 | many | TRBV13 | CASSPGDGGAETQYF | TGTGCCAGCAGCCCCGGGGACGGGGGGGCGGAGACCCAGTACTTC
TRBJ1-1 | . | . | TRBV12-3/TRBV12-4 | CASSVDRWTEAFF | TGTGCCAGCAGTGTGGACCGATGGACTGAAGCTTTCTTT
TRBJ2-3 | TRBD2 | . | TRBV6-1 | CASSDLAGGSDTQYF | TGTGCCAGCAGTGACCTAGCGGGGGGGTCAGATACGCAGTATTTT
TRBJ2-7 | TRBD1 | many | TRBV20-1 | CSAIGQGADLDEQYF | TGCAGTGCGATCGGGCAGGGGGCGGATTTGGACGAGCAGTACTTC
TRBJ1-2 | . | many | TRBV5-1 | CASSGREDGDPFDYGYTF | TGCGCCAGCAGCGGACGGGAAGATGGAGATCCCTTTGACTATGGCTACACCTTC
TRBJ2-7 | TRBD1 | . | TRBV29-1 | CSVDALGQGAHEQYF | TGCAGCGTTGATGCTTTGGGACAGGGGGCGCACGAGCAGTACTTC